A single T cell receptor beta chain is shown here with its context. The antigen remains unidentified. This sample was included in a study of cytomegalovirus exposure and HLA in healthy donors. Findings of the study overall: Under in vitro conditions, a few CMV-associated chains were confirmed as specific for CMV antigens.

Amplification used 60 Vbeta primers and 13 Jbeta primers. Data came from immunoSEQ multiplex PCR; TCRdb stores just in-frame clones and leaves some out. In all, the sample yields some 51,000 clones. From germline, CDR1 is SGDLS and CDR2 YYNGEE. V shed 2 bases and J 2 bases; nucleotides not matched to a gene: 6. This CDR3 is 18 amino acids long. The V call is TRBV9, the J call TRBJ2-1; the match to TRBD2 covers 14 bases. The TCR was taken from a middle-aged man in good health and CMV-seropositive. Sequencing was done on a sample of PBMCs. This chain's CDR3 is CASSVTVGLAGAYNEQFF. CDR3 bases: TGTGCCAGCAGCGTTACCGTGGGACTAGCGGGAGCCTACAATGAGCAGTTCTTC. Full variable domain (outside the CDR3, taken from reference TRBV9 and TRBJ2-1): DSGVTQTPKHLITATGQRVTLRCSPRSGDLSVYWYQQSLDQGLQFLIQYYNGEERAKGNILERFSAQQFPDLHSELNLSSLELGDSALYFCASSVTVGLAGAYNEQFFGPGTRLTVL.